This T cell receptor beta chain was found in a study of blood T cells in healthy people across ages. General observations from the study: The long-lived group displayed more naive CD4+ cells, plus higher diversity, than the aged donors did. Measured against age, TCR beta diversity per million T cells decreased in a roughly linear manner.

This clonotype was detected once. Its antigen is unknown. Trimming removed 10 bases from V and 4 bases from J; junction bases left unmatched: 8. The CDR3 runs 13 residues. Per the germline V gene, CDR1 is SNHLY and CDR2 is FYNNEI. A second PCR, run for about 7 to 11 cycles, used a sample-barcoded 5' primer plus a J-beta primer mix. TCRdb reprocessed the 5' RACE reads with MiXCR, giving one entry per CDR3 protein. Found here are about 1,400,000 distinct CDR3 sequences, 59% of them singletons; the top ten hold about 6.7%. The sequence was collected from a man younger than 35 in good health. The chain has TRBV2 and TRBJ1-2; TRBD1 aligns across 8 bases. Sequenced input: blood. CDR3 DNA: TGTGCCAACTCCGACAGGGGCCTCTATGGCTACACCTTC. Its translation is CANSDRGLYGYTF.